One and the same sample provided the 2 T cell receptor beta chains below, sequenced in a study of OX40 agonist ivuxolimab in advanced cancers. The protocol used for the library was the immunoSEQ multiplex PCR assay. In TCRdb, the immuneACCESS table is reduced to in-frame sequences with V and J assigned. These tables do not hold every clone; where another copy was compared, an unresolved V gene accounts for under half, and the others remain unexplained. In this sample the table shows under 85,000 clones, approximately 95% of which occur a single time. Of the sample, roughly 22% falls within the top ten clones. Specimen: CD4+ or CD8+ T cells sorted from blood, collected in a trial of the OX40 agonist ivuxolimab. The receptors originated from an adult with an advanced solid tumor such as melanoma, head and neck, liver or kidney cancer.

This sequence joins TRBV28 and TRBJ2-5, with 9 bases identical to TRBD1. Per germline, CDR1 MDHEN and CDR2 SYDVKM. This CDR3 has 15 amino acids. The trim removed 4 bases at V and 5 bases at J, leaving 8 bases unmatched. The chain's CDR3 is CASSWEQGAGETQYF. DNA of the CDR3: TGTGCCAGCAGTTGGGAACAGGGGGCCGGGGAGACCCAGTACTTC.

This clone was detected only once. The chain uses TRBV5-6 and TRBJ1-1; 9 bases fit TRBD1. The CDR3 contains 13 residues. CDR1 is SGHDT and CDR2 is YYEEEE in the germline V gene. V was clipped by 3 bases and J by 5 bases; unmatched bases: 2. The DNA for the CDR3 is TGTGCCAGCAGCTGGACAGGGGCGACTGAAGCTTTCTTT. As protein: CASSWTGATEAFF. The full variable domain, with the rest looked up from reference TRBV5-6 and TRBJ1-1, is DAGVTQSPTHLIKTRGQQVTLRCSPKSGHDTVSWYQQALGQGPQFIFQYYEEEERQRGNFPDRFSGHQFPNYSSELNVNALLLGDSALYLCASSWTGATEAFFGQGTRLTVV.